The rows below give T cell receptor beta chains drawn from one sample of a study of blood T cells in healthy people across ages. MiXCR, applied by TCRdb to the 5' RACE reads, yields one record per CDR3 protein. The repertoire holds roughly 500,000 distinct CDR3 sequences, with 27% as singletons. The sequenced sample consisted of blood. These receptors were taken from a woman between 70 and 85 years old in good health. The CDR3 runs from the conserved cysteine through the conserved F or W. The D gene is left open where the match is weak. A clone size is listed for some rows: how often the clone was seen (once, few, many), or a class if it is expanded.

>-|-|TRBV29-1|TRBJ1-2
CSVVEGFYGYTF
TGCAGCGTTGTTGAGGGATTCTATGGCTACACCTTC
>few|-|TRBV7-2|TRBJ2-7
CASSSGGASEQYF
TGTGCCAGCAGCTCAGGTGGGGCTTCCGAGCAGTACTTC
>few|-|TRBV20-1|TRBJ2-1
CSARDGAGLDNEQFF
TGCAGTGCTAGAGATGGGGCAGGGCTCGACAATGAGCAGTTCTTC
>few|-|TRBV7-2|TRBJ2-1
CASSLGLSGYNEQFF
TGTGCCAGCAGCTTAGGACTTAGCGGTTACAATGAGCAGTTCTTC
>-|-|TRBV9|TRBJ2-6
CASSVAQGRRSGANVLTF
TGTGCCAGCAGCGTAGCTCAAGGAAGGAGGTCTGGGGCCAACGTCCTGACTTTC
>-|-|TRBV5-1|TRBJ1-2
CASSLESGHGYTF
TGCGCCAGCAGCTTGGAGTCAGGGCATGGCTACACCTTC
>few|-|TRBV12-3/TRBV12-4|TRBJ2-2
CASTGGRRTGELFF
TGTGCCAGCACCGGGGGACGACGCACCGGGGAGCTGTTTTTT
>few|-|TRBV7-2|TRBJ2-3
CASSRTASPEDTQYF
TGTGCCAGCAGCCGGACCGCCTCCCCTGAGGATACGCAGTATTTT
>few|-|TRBV6-1|TRBJ2-3
CASMRTGYTQYF
TGTGCCAGCATGCGGACCGGGTATACGCAGTATTTT
>-|-|TRBV18|TRBJ1-2
CASSNEVGVHNYGYTF
TGTGCCAGCTCAAATGAGGTGGGCGTCCATAACTATGGCTACACCTTC
>-|-|TRBV10-2|TRBJ1-1
CASSEDLGNTEAFF
TGCGCCAGCAGTGAGGACCTGGGAAACACTGAAGCTTTCTTT
>many|-|TRBV7-8|TRBJ2-2
CASSSTRSGELFF
TGTGCCAGCAGCTCGACTCGGTCCGGGGAGCTGTTTTTT